This entry lists 16 T cell receptor beta chains sequenced from one sample in a study of blood T cells in healthy people across ages. Sample-barcoded 5' priming and a J-beta primer mix drove a second PCR of 7 to 11 cycles. Each CDR3 protein is one row after TCRdb ran MiXCR on the 5' RACE reads. The data contain about 1.6 million distinct CDR3 sequences, roughly 32% of them singletons. The sequenced material came from blood. These receptors came from a woman between 25 and 40 years old in good health.

In its sample, this clonotype was seen a few times. This chain joins TRBV20-1 and TRBJ1-1; TRBD1 is a possible D gene (5 bases). The CDR3 covers 16 residues. The V gene lost 1 base and the J gene lost 2 bases, with 17 bases spanning the gap. Per the germline V gene, CDR1 is DFQATT and CDR2 is SNEGSKA (reference sequence). CDR3 DNA sequence: TGCAGTGCTAGAGCCCGGGACGGGGTTTTAAACACTGAAGCTTTCTTT. This encodes CSARARDGVLNTEAFF.

This clonotype was observed a single time. This chain links TRBV6-5 with TRBJ1-1, with no clear D. CDR1 is MNHEY, CDR2 SVGAGI, per germline. V lost 5 bases and J lost 4, with 8 bases in between. The CDR3 spans 12 residues. DNA for the CDR3: TGTGCCAGCAGTGGGGTCCTCACTGAAGCTTTCTTT. Protein product: CASSGVLTEAFF.

The CDR3 nucleotides read TGTGCCAGCTCACCGGCCCAGAGCTCCTACAATGAGCAGTTCTTC. As protein: CASSPAQSSYNEQFF. The chain is built from TRBV18 and TRBJ2-1; D gene ambiguous. There are 15 residues in the CDR3. The V end lost 3 bases, the J end lost 0 bases, and 9 bases lay between the germline ends. CDR1 and CDR2 from the germline V gene are KGHSH and LQKENI.

Only a few counts were recorded for this clonotype. This chain joins TRBV12-3 or TRBV12-4 and TRBJ1-2; 11 bases fit TRBD1. V shed 0 bases, J shed 0 bases, and the junction held 6 bases outside the gene matches. CDR3 length: 18 residues. CDR3 sequence (DNA): TGTGCCAGCAGTTTAGCGCGGACAGGGGGCCTCTCTAACTATGGCTACACCTTC. Its protein product is CASSLARTGGLSNYGYTF.

This clonotype was found a few times. The chain joins TRBV4-1 to TRBJ2-1; no definite D call. V lost 5 bases to trimming and J lost 5 bases, with 10 bases between them. The CDR3 is made up of 13 amino acids. Looked up from germline, CDR1 is MGHRA and CDR2 is YSYEKL. CDR3 DNA: TGCGCCAGCAGCGCAGTCCGGGACAATGAGCAGTTCTTC. It translates to CASSAVRDNEQFF.

The V call is TRBV4-1, the J call TRBJ2-1, with a possible D match to TRBD2 (5 bases). The length of the CDR3 is 14 residues. The ends were cut back, 2 bases at V and 7 bases at J, with 12 bases in the middle. Germline assignment: CDR1 MGHRA and CDR2 YSYEKL. In DNA form, the CDR3 reads TGCGCCAGCAGCCAATGGACTGGCCTGAATGAGCAGTTCTTC. Encoded protein: CASSQWTGLNEQFF.

The table lists this clonotype with a few counts. The rearrangement links TRBV15 to TRBJ1-1; D uncertain. V was pared by 0 bases and J by 5 bases, with 10 bases between. The length of the CDR3 is 14 residues. The germline CDR1 and CDR2 sequences are LNHNV and YYDKDF (reference sequence). The CDR3 region is CATSRDRQVTEAFF. DNA for the CDR3: TGTGCCACCAGCAGAGACCGCCAAGTGACTGAAGCTTTCTTT.

This chain connects TRBV28 to TRBJ2-7; 9 bases line up with TRBD1. In germline, CDR1 is MDHEN, CDR2 SYDVKM. CDR3 length: 16 amino acids. V shed 4 bases and J 4 bases; nucleotides not matched to a gene: 11. CDR3 nucleotide sequence: TGTGCCAGCAGTTCGTTCCGGGACAGGGCCTCATACGAGCAGTACTTC. It yields the protein CASSSFRDRASYEQYF.

The chain has TRBV9 and TRBJ2-5; tentatively, D is TRBD1 (6 bases). CDR3 length: 15 residues. Germline values: CDR1 SGDLS, CDR2 YYNGEE. The ends were cut back, 3 bases at V and 5 bases at J, with 17 bases in the middle. CDR3 protein: CASSGAGTTQETQYF. For the CDR3, the DNA is TGTGCCAGCAGCGGTGCCGGGACAACGCAGGAGACCCAGTACTTC.

The rearrangement links TRBV20-1 to TRBJ1-5; D possibly corresponds to TRBD1 (5 bases). V was clipped by 0 bases and J by 0 bases, with 18 bases between them. The CDR3 loop spans 18 amino acids. Germline V gene sequence: CDR1 DFQATT, CDR2 SNEGSKA (reference sequence). Written as DNA, the CDR3 is TGCAGTGCTAGAGATCCCCGCTCTGGGACGGATAGCAATCAGCCCCAGCATTTT. This sequence encodes CSARDPRSGTDSNQPQHF.

The rearrangement uses TRBV28 and TRBJ1-4; 10 nucleotides align to TRBD1. V shed 2 bases and J 6 bases; nucleotides not matched to a gene: 3. Looked up from germline, CDR1 is MDHEN and CDR2 is SYDVKM. This CDR3 is 15 amino acids long. The DNA of the CDR3 is TGTGCCAGCAGTTTAATGGGGACAGGGGATGAAAAACTGTTTTTT. Translating gives CASSLMGTGDEKLFF.

Note on this clonotype: It may be a read error: a sequence one base away is much more abundant. The chain is built from TRBV11-2 and TRBJ2-3; D is unresolved. CDR3 length equals 13 residues. V dropped 1 base and J dropped 4 bases, with 6 bases sitting between them. Germline V gene lookup returns CDR1 SGHAT and CDR2 FQNNGV. The CDR3, as DNA: TGTGCCAGCAGCTTAGTTTGGGCAGATACGCAGTATTTT. Translated, it gives CASSLVWADTQYF.

V is TRBV5-1 and J is TRBJ1-1; a possible D gene is TRBD1 (6 bases). This CDR3 contains 15 residues. V was shortened by 7 bases and J by 4 bases, with 20 bases between the two germline ends. Germline CDR1 reads SGHRS; CDR2 reads YFSETQ. CDR3 protein: CASAKDSKGSTEAFF. CDR3 coding DNA: TGCGCCAGCGCCAAGGACAGTAAAGGGAGCACTGAAGCTTTCTTT. Full variable domain (remainder filled in from reference TRBV5-1 and TRBJ1-1): KAGVTQTPRYLIKTRGQQVTLSCSPISGHRSVSWYQQTPGQGLQFLFEYFSETQRNKGNFPGRFSGRQFSNSRSEMNVSTLELGDSALYLCASAKDSKGSTEAFFGQGTRLTVV.

In this sample, this clonotype turned up a few times. This chain links TRBV29-1 with TRBJ1-1; 7 bases are a match to TRBD1. Unmatched junction bases numbered 4, after V lost 3 bases and J lost 6 bases. Germline lookup yields CDR1 SQVTM and CDR2 ANQGSEA. The CDR3 contains 12 residues. The CDR3 nucleotides are TGCAGCGTTGATTCAGGGGGATCTGAAGCTTTCTTT. Residues: CSVDSGGSEAFF.

There are a few counts of this clonotype. The rearrangement joins TRBV9 to TRBJ2-1, with 10 bases matching TRBD1. V shed 3 bases, J shed 9 bases, and the junction held 9 bases outside the gene matches. The germline CDR1 and CDR2 sequences are SGDLS and YYNGEE. The CDR3 consists of 15 residues. The CDR3 DNA reads as TGTGCCAGCAGCGGTCCCTGGGGACAGGGGAGTGAGCAGTTCTTC. This sequence encodes CASSGPWGQGSEQFF.

This clonotype has more than one count but fewer than ten. The chain links TRBV29-1 to TRBJ2-1, with 9 bases fitting TRBD1. The CDR3 totals 13 residues. The V and J ends lost 7 bases and 8 bases, in that order; junction bases with no gene match: 9. CDR1 and CDR2 (germline): SQVTM, ANQGSEA. This chain's CDR3 is CSALTGGIDEQFF. CDR3 DNA sequence: TGCAGCGCGCTGACAGGGGGTATCGATGAGCAGTTCTTC.